This T cell receptor beta chain was profiled in a study of blood T cell repertoires in COVID-19 (TCRdb year 2020). With respect to the entire study: Samples covering the acute and convalescent phases of COVID-19 were provided by collaborators in the United States, Italy and Spain. Sample metadata almost always included a de-identified subject ID, COVID-19 status, age in years and sex. The prospective study material was composed of cDNA or gDNA derived from T cells, B-cell-depleted T cells, or PBMCs. Samples were obtained from the ongoing ImmuneRACE study (first 160 participants) and from over 1,000 subjects provided by 6 global collaborators. Where HLA class I and class II types were available, the types were taken from metadata supplied by the sample provider, not from assay-based typing. Subjects who had been exposed to COVID-19, were actively infected with it, or had recovered from it provided the deeply sampled blood TCRbeta repertoires that made up the dataset. A freely available public database, intended as a resource for researchers studying the immune response to SARS-CoV-2, is where the repertoires were released. Summary of the overall study and its limitations: The amount of clinical and demographic metadata varied by source and participant and was provided uncurated.

A word on this clone: There is no known antigen for this receptor. Nothing much larger sits one base from this clone, and base qualities are not available.

TCRbeta CDR3 regions were amplified from genomic DNA by means of the immunoSEQ Assay, a bias-controlled multiplex PCR. The study's own analysis went as follows. The number of nucleated cells in each sample was estimated by amplification of reference gene primers within the assay. To quantify the absolute abundance of each unique TCRbeta CDR3 rearrangement, sequence reads were collapsed and filtered. For each sample, productive Simpson clonality was calculated as the square root of Simpson's diversity index across productive rearrangements. Not all clones reach the TCRdb copy of this immuneACCESS table, which keeps in-frame sequences only. Checked studies attribute under half of the gap to unresolved V genes and leave the rest unexplained. V and J calls and clone size are given by that table; D and trimming were obtained from the DNA. The sample data list 200,000 to 250,000 clones, and approximately 80% of these were observed just once. Under 2% of the sample rests with the top ten.

Reading the germline V gene (reference sequence) gives CDR1 LNHDA and CDR2 SQIVND. Clipping removes 8 bases from V and 2 bases from J, with 8 as the unmatched junction base count. The CDR3 numbers 14 residues from cysteine through phenylalanine. CDR3 DNA only is kept here, 42 bases in frame from base 1. Enrolling through a virtual design, the prospective study's participants ranged in age from roughly 18 to 89 years and lived across 24 United States geographic areas. Cohort assignment in the prospective study relied on participant-reported clinical history from a screening survey and a study questionnaire. ImmuneRACE Cohort 3 recovered participants were defined by two consecutive negative NP/OP PCR tests, healthcare professional clearance, or symptom resolution. Mobile phlebotomists in the prospective study collected whole blood, serum and a nasopharyngeal or oropharyngeal swab from every participant. Over a roughly 2-month period, participants in the prospective study had the option of providing additional blood draws and questionnaires. Blood samples from the prospective study were shipped frozen or at room temperature prior to DNA extraction.

The chain was built from TRBV19 and TRBJ1-2, and TRBD1 aligns with 7 junction nucleotides. The clonotype comes from a man in his 60s who had recovered from COVID-19. Material: PBMCs or T cells enriched from blood (not recorded which). The CDR3 amino acid sequence is: CASALGGQNYGYTF. Here is the DNA: TGTGCCAGTGCCCTGGGGGGACAGAACTATGGCTACACCTTC.